Below, one TCR beta chain is given with its context. No antigen is known for it. The CDR3 covers 12 residues. Germline-derived CDR1 and CDR2 are MDHEN and SYDVKM. With 2 bases removed from V and 7 bases from J, the gap between germline ends came to 6 bases. This specimen comes from a study of OX40 agonist ivuxolimab in advanced cancers. Overall study context: Cohort: approximately 83% men, mean age approximately 66, aged roughly 20 to 79. Whole-study results and caveats: There were, on average, more expanded clones in CD8+ T cells than in CD4+.

The protocol was immunoSEQ multiplex PCR, while the TCRdb copy is restricted to in-frame clones and leaves out a portion. The sample carries about 47,000 clones, 80% to 85% recorded once. The chain carries TRBV28 and TRBJ2-1; possibly TRBD2 for D (6 bases). Sequenced material: CD4+ or CD8+ T cells sorted from blood, taken in a trial of the OX40 agonist ivuxolimab. This clonotype was sampled from an adult with an advanced solid tumor such as melanoma, head and neck, liver or kidney cancer. This chain's CDR3 is CASSLGGNEQFF. As DNA, the CDR3 is TGTGCCAGCAGTTTAGGGGGGAATGAGCAGTTCTTC.